The 21 T cell receptor beta chains below were found in one sample sequenced in a study of breast tumors, draining lymph nodes, adjacent tissues. Breast cancer patients provided tissue from their axillary draining lymph nodes. TCRdb ran MiXCR on the multiplex PCR reads and lists one entry per CDR3 protein. The sample records about 200,000 distinct CDR3 sequences, around a third being singletons. The sample was axillary lymph node tissue. Every receptor here comes from a female donor with breast cancer. Some clones in this sample may be carry-over from other donors' samples.

There are many counts of this clonotype. This chain uses TRBV20-1 with TRBJ2-1; 8 positions match TRBD2. Germline assignment: CDR1 DFQATT and CDR2 SNEGSKA (reference sequence). V dropped 0 bases and J dropped 7; count of bases not matched to a gene: 11. The CDR3 has 16 amino acids. The CDR3 spells CSAREIWSGGVNEQFF. CDR3 nucleotides: TGCAGTGCTAGAGAGATTTGGTCGGGAGGGGTGAATGAGCAGTTCTTC.

This clonotype was seen many times. V is TRBV7-2 and J is TRBJ2-5; tentative D call: TRBD2 (5 bases). The CDR3 covers 12 residues. The germline V and J ends were trimmed by 1 base and 11 bases, with 11 bases remaining between them. Germline CDR1 SGHTA, CDR2 FQGNSA. CDR3 residues: CASSLDGQRQYF. The CDR3 nucleotides read TGTGCCAGCAGCTTAGATGGGCAGCGGCAGTACTTC.

About this clonotype: A read error may produce the germline difference seen at one junction end. This chain uses TRBV7-2 with TRBJ1-2; no firm D call. Germline V CDR1 and CDR2: SGHTA, FQGNSA. The CDR3 spans 15 residues. As DNA, the CDR3 is TGTGCCAGCAGCTTAGCAGCGGGGTCCAACTATGGCCACACCTTC. Translating it yields CASSLAAGSNYGHTF.

Many counts were recorded for this clonotype. CDR3 DNA sequence: TGTGCCAGCGAACTGACTAGCGGGGGGGGGAGTACGCAGTATTTT. This sequence encodes CASELTSGGGSTQYF. This chain uses TRBV2 with TRBJ2-3; TRBD2 agrees at 14 bases. V trimming: 8 bases; J trimming: 8 bases; junction bases outside the gene matches: 9. CDR3 length: 15 residues. Germline CDR1 SNHLY, CDR2 FYNNEI.

This chain connects TRBV29-1 to TRBJ1-5; D uncertain. The germline gives CDR1 SQVTM, CDR2 ANQGSEA. Deletions cut 5 bases from V and 11 bases from J, with 34 bases between. The CDR3 is made up of 18 amino acids. For the CDR3, the DNA is TGCAGCGTTCTGCCCTATGAAGGACTAAACCTCGTTACGGAGACCCAGCATTTT. Protein: CSVLPYEGLNLVTETQHF. Using reference TRBV29-1 and TRBJ1-5 for the parts outside the CDR3, the full variable domain is SAVISQKPSRDICQRGTSLTIQCQVDSQVTMMFWYRQQPGQSLTLIATANQGSEATYESGFVIDKFPISRPNLTFSTLTVSNMSPEDSSIYLCSVLPYEGLNLVTETQHFGDGTRLSIL.

This clonotype was seen many times. The V and J genes are TRBV19 and TRBJ1-4, with 7 nucleotides matching TRBD1. This CDR3 spans 13 amino acids. Losses at the gene ends were 4 bases for V and 8 bases for J; bases not matched to a gene: 4. Germline CDR1 LNHDA, CDR2 SQIVND (reference sequence). Written as DNA, the CDR3 is TGTGCCAGTAGTACCTCGACAGGGGAAAAACTGTTTTTT. Its translation is CASSTSTGEKLFF.

The chain combines TRBV29-1 with TRBJ2-1; tentative D call: TRBD1 (5 bases). This CDR3 has 20 residues. CDR1 is SQVTM, CDR2 ANQGSEA, per germline. V lost 5 bases, J lost 5 bases, and 34 bases lay in between. CDR3 in amino acids: CSVFWPAPYEQYRQHNEQFF. Written as DNA, the CDR3 is TGCAGCGTTTTTTGGCCCGCCCCCTACGAGCAGTACAGGCAACACAATGAGCAGTTCTTC.

CDR3 amino acids: CASKLAGDTQYF. CDR3 DNA: TGTGCCAGCAAGCTAGCGGGAGATACGCAGTATTTT. The chain combines TRBV2 with TRBJ2-3, with 8 positions matching TRBD2. The CDR3 extends over 12 amino acids. Unmatched junction bases numbered 2, after V lost 7 bases and J lost 5 bases. Germline-derived CDR1 and CDR2 are SNHLY and FYNNEI.

Notes on this clonotype: A read error may be the cause here, since a much bigger clone is one base away. The genes are TRBV6-1 and TRBJ2-5; TRBD2 is a possible D gene (5 bases). This CDR3 region has 12 residues. From germline, CDR1 is MNHNS and CDR2 SASEGT. The CDR3 loop is CACRTSQQTQYF. The CDR3 DNA reads as TGTGCCTGCAGAACTAGTCAACAGACCCAGTACTTC.

This clonotype was seen at least ten times. The chain employs TRBV20-1 and TRBJ2-1, with 12 nucleotides matching TRBD2. This CDR3 contains 16 residues. Trimming at V came to 0 bases and at J to 9 bases, leaving 9 bases not matched to a gene. CDR1 and CDR2 (germline): DFQATT, SNEGSKA (reference sequence). The CDR3, as DNA: TGCAGTGCTAGAGATCCTCTAGCGGGGGGGAAAGGTGAGCAGTTCTTC. Its translation: CSARDPLAGGKGEQFF.

This clonotype was observed at least ten times. The chain is built from TRBV7-8 and TRBJ1-5, with D maybe TRBD1 (5 bases). The CDR3 contains 14 residues. Trimming cost V 4 bases and J 3 bases, with 10 bases left between them. Germline CDR1 reads SGHVS; CDR2 reads FQNEAQ. CDR3 coding DNA: TGTGCCAGCAGCTGGGGCCTCTACAATCAGCCCCAGCATTTT. This translates into CASSWGLYNQPQHF.

This clonotype was seen a handful of times. A much bigger clone sits one base away, suggesting this may be a read error. The CDR3 carries no conserved terminal phenylalanine or tryptophan, so it likely arises from a read error. This sequence joins TRBV19 and TRBJ2-7; either TRBD1 or TRBD2 may supply D (5 bases each). V was shortened by 5 bases and J by 3 bases, with 20 bases between the two germline ends. Per germline, CDR1 LNHDA and CDR2 SQIVND (reference sequence). CDR3 size: 16 residues. CDR3 nucleotide sequence: TGTGCCAGTAGTGGGGGTTGGGACCCACCGTTCTACGAGCAGTACTCC. Its translation: CASSGGWDPPFYEQYS.

This clonotype appeared a single time. The genes are TRBV6-6 and TRBJ1-1; 7 nucleotides align to TRBD1. V lost 7 bases, J lost 0 bases, and 5 bases stayed unmatched. The CDR3 totals 14 residues. Germline CDR1 reads MNHNY; CDR2 reads SVGAGI (reference sequence). The DNA for the CDR3 is TGTGCCAGCAACACAGGGGTCTTGAACACTGAAGCTTTCTTT. Protein: CASNTGVLNTEAFF.

This clonotype was seen at least ten times. The chain uses TRBV11-3 and TRBJ2-7; a weak D match, TRBD2 (6 bases). V lost 5 bases, J lost 5 bases, and 13 bases lay in between. Germline loops: CDR1 SGHNT, CDR2 YENEEA. This CDR3 is built from 13 residues. CDR3 sequence: CASSLGGVNEQYF. The CDR3 DNA is TGTGCCAGCAGCCTCGGGGGAGTAAACGAGCAGTACTTC.

This clonotype was found many times. The chain employs TRBV4-1 and TRBJ1-5; the match to TRBD1 covers 10 bases. The junction had 1 base not matched to a gene; V was cut back by 3 bases and J by 5 bases. This CDR3 region has 14 residues. From germline, CDR1 is MGHRA and CDR2 YSYEKL. Here the CDR3 DNA reads TGCGCCAGCAGCCACGGGACAGGGGATCAGCCCCAGCATTTT. It translates to CASSHGTGDQPQHF.

Concerning this clonotype: One end of the junction does not line up with germline, which may come from a read error. The chain joins TRBV10-3 to TRBJ2-1; D is perhaps TRBD1 or TRBD2 (5 bases each). The CDR3 loop spans 13 amino acids. Germline V gene sequence: CDR1 ENHRY, CDR2 SYGVKD. CDR3 DNA sequence: TGTGCCATCGGGGCTAGCCTATCCAATGAGCAGTTCTTT. Translating it yields CAIGASLSNEQFF.

This chain uses TRBV6-1 with TRBJ2-1; the D is unclear. The germline V gene encodes CDR1 MNHNS and CDR2 SASEGT. The CDR3 extends over 15 amino acids. Trimming cost V 2 bases and J 0 bases, with 8 bases left between them. The CDR3 loop is CASSESATSYNEQFF. CDR3 sequence (DNA): TGTGCCAGCAGTGAATCAGCGACCTCCTACAATGAGCAGTTCTTC.

The table lists this clonotype with many counts. CDR3 in DNA: TGTGCCAGCAGTATGGACAGTCAGAGTTTCTACGAGCAGTACTTC. It is translated as CASSMDSQSFYEQYF. This chain links TRBV5-5 with TRBJ2-7; a possible D gene is TRBD1 (6 bases). The CDR3 loop spans 15 amino acids. The V gene lost 5 bases and the J gene lost 3 bases, with 18 bases spanning the gap. Germline lookup yields CDR1 SGHKS and CDR2 YYEKEE (reference sequence). The variable domain in full, with the rest retrieved from reference TRBV5-5 and TRBJ2-7, is DAGVTQSPTHLIKTRGQQVTLRCSPISGHKSVSWYQQVLGQGPQFIFQYYEKEERGRGNFPDRFSARQFPNYSSELNVNALLLGDSALYLCASSMDSQSFYEQYFGPGTRLTVT.

On this clonotype itself: A much larger clonotype is one base distant, so this may be a read error. The chain carries TRBV3-1 and TRBJ1-2; 8 bases are shared with TRBD1. Germline CDR1 reads LGHDT; CDR2 reads YNNKEL (reference sequence). This CDR3 has 15 residues. CDR3 coding DNA: TGTGCCGGCAGTTACGGACAGGGCCGGATTAATGGCTACACCTTC. Translated, it gives CAGSYGQGRINGYTF. The full variable domain, with the rest looked up from reference TRBV3-1 and TRBJ1-2, is DTAVSQTPKYLVTQMGNDKSIKCEQNLGHDTMYWYKQDSKKFLKIMFSYNNKELIINETVPNRFSPKSPDKAHLNLHINSLELGDSAVYFCAGSYGQGRINGYTFGSGTRLTVV.

The sample holds many counts of this clonotype. CDR3 coding DNA: TGTGCCAGCACGCTGCGGCAGAGCTCTGGAAACACCATATATTTT. It translates to CASTLRQSSGNTIYF. This rearrangement joins TRBV5-8 to TRBJ1-3; D uncertain. CDR3 length equals 15 residues. V was cut by 6 bases and J by 0 bases, with 13 bases left in between. Per germline, CDR1 SGHTS and CDR2 YDEGEE.

This clonotype was found many times. The junction shows a germline mismatch at one end, possibly a read error. The chain uses TRBV19 and TRBJ1-5; 10 bases match TRBD1. The CDR3 is 14 residues long. Looked up from germline, CDR1 is LNHDA and CDR2 is SQIVND (reference sequence). CDR3 amino acids: CASSSTGGKQPQHF. The CDR3 DNA sequence: TGTGCCAGTAGTTCGACAGGGGGCAAGCAGCCCCAGCATTTT.